In its sample, the clone carrying this T cell receptor (beta chain) was seen a few times. Its target is unknown. The sample originates from a study of radiation and T cells in renal cell carcinoma. Study-level points and caveats: Pretreatment tumor biopsies were lacking, so baseline clonotypes are unknown. From baseline, blood top tumor clonotypes peaked at 2 weeks post-radiation.

Trimming took 8 bases from V and 7 from J, leaving 6 bases between them. This CDR3 contains 10 residues. Germline assignment: CDR1 MDHEN and CDR2 SYDVKM. Noted time point: blood 4 weeks post-SBRT, at nephrectomy. Treatment specified: 15 Gy SBRT to primary tumor, nephrectomy 4 weeks later. After SBRT, blood was collected at 2 and 4 weeks, plus baseline. The patient's renal cell carcinoma had clear cell pathology. Assay used: immunoSEQ multiplex PCR; TCRdb lists only in-frame clones, some missing. The data hold tens of thousands of clones, with over 65% observed a single time. The clonotype was recovered from a woman aged 60-75 years with renal cell carcinoma. This sequence joins TRBV28 and TRBJ2-1; D not resolved. The material was blood, obtained from a patient whose treatment included radiotherapy and nephrectomy. The CDR3 sequence: CASFHNEQFF. The CDR3 DNA reads as TGTGCCAGCTTCCATAATGAGCAGTTCTTC.